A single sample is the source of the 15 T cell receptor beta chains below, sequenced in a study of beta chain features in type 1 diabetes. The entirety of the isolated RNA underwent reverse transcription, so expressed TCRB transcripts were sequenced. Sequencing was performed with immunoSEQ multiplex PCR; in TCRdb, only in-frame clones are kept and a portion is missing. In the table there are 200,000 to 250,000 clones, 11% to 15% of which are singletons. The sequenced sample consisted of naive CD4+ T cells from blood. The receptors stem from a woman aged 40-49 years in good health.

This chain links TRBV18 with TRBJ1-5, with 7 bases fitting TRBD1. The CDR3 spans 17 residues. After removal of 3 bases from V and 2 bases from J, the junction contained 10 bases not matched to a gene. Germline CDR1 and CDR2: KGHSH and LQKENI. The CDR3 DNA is TGTGCCAGCTCACCGACCTACCAGGGGGAGGGCAATCAGCCCCAGCATTTT. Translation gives CASSPTYQGEGNQPQHF. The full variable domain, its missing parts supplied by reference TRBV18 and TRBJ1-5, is NAGVMQNPRHLVRRRGQEARLRCSPMKGHSHVYWYRQLPEEGLKFMVYLQKENIIDESGMPKERFSAEFPKEGPSILRIQQVVRGDSAAYFCASSPTYQGEGNQPQHFGDGTRLSIL.

The CDR3 nucleotides are TGCGCCAGCAGTGAGGACCCAGGGTGGGACACTGAAGCTTTCTTT. It translates to CASSEDPGWDTEAFF. This rearrangement joins TRBV10-2 to TRBJ1-1, with D possibly TRBD1 on 5 matching bases. CDR1 is WSHSY and CDR2 is SAAADI in the germline V gene. The CDR3 is 15 amino acids. Trimming removed 2 bases from V and 3 bases from J, with 13 bases in between.

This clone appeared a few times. The DNA for the CDR3 is TGCGCCAGCAGCCCTCGGGGCGGGGGCCGGGAGACCCAGTACTTC. Translation gives CASSPRGGGRETQYF. This sequence joins TRBV4-3 and TRBJ2-5, with a weak D call TRBD2 (7 bases). CDR1 is LGHNA and CDR2 is YSLEER in the germline V gene. The CDR3 consists of 15 residues. The V and J ends lost 4 bases and 5 bases respectively, with 17 bases between them.

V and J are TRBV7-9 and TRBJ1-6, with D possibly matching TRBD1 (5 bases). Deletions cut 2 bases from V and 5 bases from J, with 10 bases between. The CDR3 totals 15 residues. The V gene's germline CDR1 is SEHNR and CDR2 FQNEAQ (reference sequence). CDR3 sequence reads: CASSLLQVDNSPLHF. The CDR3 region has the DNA TGTGCCAGCAGCTTACTACAGGTCGATAATTCACCCCTCCACTTT.

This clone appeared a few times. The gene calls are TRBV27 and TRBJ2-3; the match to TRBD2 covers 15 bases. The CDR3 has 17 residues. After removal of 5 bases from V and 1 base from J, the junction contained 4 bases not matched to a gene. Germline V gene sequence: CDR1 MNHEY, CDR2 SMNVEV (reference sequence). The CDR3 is CASSIRTSGGGTDTQYF. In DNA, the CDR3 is TGTGCCAGCAGTATTCGGACTAGCGGGGGGGGCACAGATACGCAGTATTTT.

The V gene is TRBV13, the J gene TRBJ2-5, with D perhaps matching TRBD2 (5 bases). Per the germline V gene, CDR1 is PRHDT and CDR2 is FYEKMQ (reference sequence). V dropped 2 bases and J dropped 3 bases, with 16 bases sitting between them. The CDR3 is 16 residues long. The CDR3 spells CASSLKSGLWEETQYF. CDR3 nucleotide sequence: TGTGCCAGCAGCTTAAAGTCGGGGTTATGGGAAGAGACCCAGTACTTC.

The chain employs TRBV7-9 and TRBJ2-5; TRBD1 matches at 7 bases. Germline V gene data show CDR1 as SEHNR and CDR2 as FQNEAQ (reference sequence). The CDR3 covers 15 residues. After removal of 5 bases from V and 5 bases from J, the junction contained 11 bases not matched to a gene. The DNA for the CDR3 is TGTGCCAGCAGCATAGGCAGGGGGACGCGGGAGACCCAGTACTTC. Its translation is CASSIGRGTRETQYF.

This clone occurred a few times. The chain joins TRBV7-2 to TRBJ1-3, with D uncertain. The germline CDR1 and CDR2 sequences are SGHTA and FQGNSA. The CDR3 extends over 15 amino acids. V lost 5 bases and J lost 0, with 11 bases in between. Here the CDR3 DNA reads TGTGCCAGCAGCAGAGACCGACTCTCTGGAAACACCATATATTTT. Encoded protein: CASSRDRLSGNTIYF. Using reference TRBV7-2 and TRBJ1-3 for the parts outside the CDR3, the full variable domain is GAGVSQSPSNKVTEKGKDVELRCDPISGHTALYWYRQSLGQGLEFLIYFQGNSAPDKSGLPSDRFSAERTGGSVSTLTIQRTQQEDSAVYLCASSRDRLSGNTIYFGEGSWLTVV.

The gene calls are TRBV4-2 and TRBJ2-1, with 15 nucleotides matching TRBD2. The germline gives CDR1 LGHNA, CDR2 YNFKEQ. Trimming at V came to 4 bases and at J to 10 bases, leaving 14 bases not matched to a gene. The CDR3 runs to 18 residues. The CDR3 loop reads CASSLLTGLAGGLEEQFF. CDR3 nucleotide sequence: TGTGCCAGCAGCCTACTAACCGGACTAGCGGGGGGGCTAGAAGAGCAGTTCTTC.

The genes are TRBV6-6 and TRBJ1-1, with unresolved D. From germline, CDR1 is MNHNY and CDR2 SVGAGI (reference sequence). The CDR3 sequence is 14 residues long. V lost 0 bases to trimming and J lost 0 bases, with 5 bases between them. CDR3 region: CASSYSHVNTEAFF. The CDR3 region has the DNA TGTGCCAGCAGTTACTCTCATGTGAACACTGAAGCTTTCTTT.

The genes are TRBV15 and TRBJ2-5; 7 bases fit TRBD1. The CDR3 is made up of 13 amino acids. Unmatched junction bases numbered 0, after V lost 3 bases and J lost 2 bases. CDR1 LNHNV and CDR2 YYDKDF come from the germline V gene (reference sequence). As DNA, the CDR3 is TGTGCCACCAGCAGGACAGGGCAAGAGACCCAGTACTTC. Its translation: CATSRTGQETQYF.

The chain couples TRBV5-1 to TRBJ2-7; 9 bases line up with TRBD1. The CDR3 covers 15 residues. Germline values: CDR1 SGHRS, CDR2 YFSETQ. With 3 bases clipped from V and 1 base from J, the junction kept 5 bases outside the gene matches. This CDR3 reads CASSWGTGFSYEQYF. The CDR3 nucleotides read TGCGCCAGCAGCTGGGGGACAGGGTTTTCCTACGAGCAGTACTTC.

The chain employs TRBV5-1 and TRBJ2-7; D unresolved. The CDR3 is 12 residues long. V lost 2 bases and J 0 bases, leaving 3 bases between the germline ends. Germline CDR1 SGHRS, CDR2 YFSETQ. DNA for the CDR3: TGCGCCAGCAGCTTACTCTCCTACGAGCAGTACTTC. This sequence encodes CASSLLSYEQYF.

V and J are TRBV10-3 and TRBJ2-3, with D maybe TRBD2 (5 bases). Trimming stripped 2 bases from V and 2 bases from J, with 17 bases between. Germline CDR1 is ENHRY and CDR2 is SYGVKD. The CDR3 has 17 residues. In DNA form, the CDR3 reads TGTGCCATCAGTGAGGGCGGCCTAGCATCGGACACAGATACGCAGTATTTT. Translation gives CAISEGGLASDTDTQYF.

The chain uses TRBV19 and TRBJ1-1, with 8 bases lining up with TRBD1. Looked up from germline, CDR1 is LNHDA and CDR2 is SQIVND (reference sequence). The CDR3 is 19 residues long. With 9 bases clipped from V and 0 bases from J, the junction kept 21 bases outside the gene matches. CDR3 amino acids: CASSFFWTGLKSMNTEAFF. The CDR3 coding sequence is TGTGCCAGCTCTTTCTTTTGGACAGGGTTAAAAAGCATGAACACTGAAGCTTTCTTT.